A single sample is the source of the 5 T cell receptor beta chains below, sequenced in a study of cytomegalovirus exposure and HLA in healthy donors. The PCR used 60 Vbeta and 13 Jbeta primers. The table came from immunoSEQ multiplex PCR; TCRdb's copy has only in-frame clones and leaves some out. The sample carries about 270,000 clones, around 65% recorded once. The specimen sequenced was PBMCs. These TCRs come from a female donor in good health and CMV-seronegative.

This clone was counted between two and nine times. The J gene is TRBJ2-1, the V gene TRBV9, with D possibly being TRBD1 (6 bases). CDR1 SGDLS and CDR2 YYNGEE come from the germline V gene. Between the trimmed V and J ends, which lost 3 bases and 4 bases, there was a span of 11 bases. The length of the CDR3 is 14 residues. CDR3 coding DNA: TGTGCCAGCAGCGGGAGGACAGCATACAATGAGCAGTTCTTC. This codes for CASSGRTAYNEQFF.

This chain connects TRBV10-1 to TRBJ2-3; 12 bases are shared with TRBD2. J was trimmed by 2 bases and V by 0 bases; bases with no gene match: 9. CDR1 WNHNN and CDR2 SYGVQD come from the germline V gene (reference sequence). This CDR3 has 19 residues. The CDR3 is CASSESMRLAGENTDTQYF. CDR3 in DNA: TGCGCCAGCAGTGAGTCGATGAGACTAGCGGGGGAAAACACAGATACGCAGTATTTT.

This clone was recorded only once. The rearrangement joins TRBV5-6 to TRBJ1-5; 9 bases line up with TRBD1. The germline V gene encodes CDR1 SGHDT and CDR2 YYEEEE. This CDR3 spans 16 amino acids. The V gene end was trimmed by 4 bases and the J gene end by 0 bases; junction bases not matched to a gene: 5. CDR3 DNA sequence: TGTGCCAGCAGCCCGGGACAGGGTCGTAGCAATCAGCCCCAGCATTTT. Translation gives CASSPGQGRSNQPQHF. Drawing the rest from reference TRBV5-6 and TRBJ1-5, the complete variable domain is DAGVTQSPTHLIKTRGQQVTLRCSPKSGHDTVSWYQQALGQGPQFIFQYYEEEERQRGNFPDRFSGHQFPNYSSELNVNALLLGDSALYLCASSPGQGRSNQPQHFGDGTRLSIL.

This chain joins TRBV19 and TRBJ2-6; D is ambiguous. The CDR3 totals 12 residues. Trimming pared 5 bases from V and 3 bases from J, leaving 2 bases between. The germline V gene has CDR1 LNHDA and CDR2 SQIVND (reference sequence). The CDR3 region is CASSLGANVLTF. DNA for the CDR3: TGTGCCAGTAGTCTTGGGGCCAACGTCCTGACTTTC. Combining the CDR3 with reference TRBV19 and TRBJ2-6 gives the whole variable domain DGGITQSPKYLFRKEGQNVTLSCEQNLNHDAMYWYRQDPGQGLRLIYYSQIVNDFQKGDIAEGYSVSREKKESFPLTVTSAQKNPTAFYLCASSLGANVLTFGAGSRLTVL.

The chain employs TRBV7-2 and TRBJ2-1, with D unclear. The CDR3 is 14 amino acids. Trimming stripped 5 bases from V and 0 bases from J, with 8 bases between. Germline CDR1 is SGHTA and CDR2 is FQGNSA. In nucleotides, the CDR3 is TGTGCCAGCAGCCCACCGAGCTCCTACAATGAGCAGTTCTTC. Its translation is CASSPPSSYNEQFF. The whole variable domain, filled in from reference TRBV7-2 and TRBJ2-1, reads GAGVSQSPSNKVTEKGKDVELRCDPISGHTALYWYRQSLGQGLEFLIYFQGNSAPDKSGLPSDRFSAERTGGSVSTLTIQRTQQEDSAVYLCASSPPSSYNEQFFGPGTRLTVL.